Following are 30 T cell receptor beta chains from one sample sequenced in a study of blood T cell repertoires in COVID-19. Data came from immunoSEQ multiplex PCR; TCRdb stores just in-frame clones and leaves some out. The data show fewer than 60,000 clones, with approximately 80% seen just once and more than 9% held by the top ten. Sequenced sample: peripheral blood. These receptors came from an elderly man with COVID-19, enrolled during active disease.

This chain uses TRBV6-5 with TRBJ2-7, with a possible D match to TRBD2 (6 bases). Germline CDR1 reads MNHEY; CDR2 reads SVGAGI. With 0 bases removed from V and 0 bases from J, the gap between germline ends came to 9 bases. The CDR3 covers 15 residues. The CDR3 bases are TGTGCCAGCAGTTACTCGCAGGACTACTCCTACGAGCAGTACTTC. It encodes CASSYSQDYSYEQYF.

The chain has TRBV3-1 (or the pseudogene TRBV3-2) and TRBJ2-7, with 8 bases matching TRBD1. This CDR3 spans 13 amino acids. The V and J ends lost 3 bases and 4 bases, in that order; junction bases with no gene match: 2. CDR1 and CDR2 from the germline V gene are LGHDT and YNNKEL (reference sequence). Written as DNA, the CDR3 is TGTGCCAGCAGCCAGGACAGGGAGTACGAGCAGTACGTC. Translating it yields CASSQDREYEQYV.

This chain uses TRBV7-3 with TRBJ2-5, with a possible D match to TRBD1 (5 bases). The CDR3 has 15 residues. Trimming stripped 1 base from V and 2 bases from J, with 11 bases between. Germline lookup yields CDR1 SGHTA and CDR2 FQGTGA. CDR3 sequence (DNA): TGTGCCAGCAGCTTAAGAGTTGGGGCGCAAGAGACCCAGTACTTC. This gives the protein CASSLRVGAQETQYF.

This chain joins TRBV5-1 and TRBJ2-5, with D hard to call. The CDR3 spans 13 residues. Trimming shortened V by 2 bases and J by 4 bases, and 9 bases separated the two germline ends. The germline CDR1 and CDR2 sequences are SGHRS and YFSETQ. In DNA, the CDR3 is TGCGCCAGCAGCTTAACTCCCCCAGAGACCCAGTACTTC. It yields the protein CASSLTPPETQYF.

The V call is TRBV5-6, the J call TRBJ2-2; D remains unclear. This CDR3 region has 14 residues. V was pared by 1 base and J by 3 bases, with 7 bases between. The germline V gene has CDR1 SGHDT and CDR2 YYEEEE. CDR3 in amino acids: CASSLRRYTGELFF. Here the CDR3 DNA reads TGTGCCAGCAGCTTGCGCCGGTACACCGGGGAGCTGTTTTTT. Filled out from reference TRBV5-6 and TRBJ2-2, the complete variable domain reads DAGVTQSPTHLIKTRGQQVTLRCSPKSGHDTVSWYQQALGQGPQFIFQYYEEEERQRGNFPDRFSGHQFPNYSSELNVNALLLGDSALYLCASSLRRYTGELFFGEGSRLTVL.

The chain employs TRBV7-2 and TRBJ1-2; D ambiguous. The CDR3 has 16 amino acids. Trimming took 0 bases from V and 0 from J, leaving 11 bases between them. Germline loops: CDR1 SGHTA, CDR2 FQGNSA. CDR3 amino acids: CASSLAVRGSNYGYTF. For the CDR3, the DNA is TGTGCCAGCAGCTTAGCGGTCCGCGGATCTAACTATGGCTACACCTTC. Full variable domain (remainder filled in from reference TRBV7-2 and TRBJ1-2): GAGVSQSPSNKVTEKGKDVELRCDPISGHTALYWYRQSLGQGLEFLIYFQGNSAPDKSGLPSDRFSAERTGGSVSTLTIQRTQQEDSAVYLCASSLAVRGSNYGYTFGSGTRLTVV.

In this sample, this clone turned up once. The rearrangement uses TRBV9 and TRBJ2-1; TRBD1 agrees at 8 bases. The CDR3 loop spans 16 amino acids. The V gene's germline CDR1 is SGDLS and CDR2 YYNGEE. Trimming at V came to 0 bases and at J to 6 bases, leaving 8 bases not matched to a gene. The CDR3 protein is CASSVDGAGGVNEQFF. The CDR3 DNA is TGTGCCAGCAGCGTAGACGGGGCAGGGGGCGTCAATGAGCAGTTCTTC.

This chain uses TRBV9 with TRBJ1-6, with 9 positions matching TRBD1. J was trimmed by 9 bases and V by 4 bases; bases with no gene match: 8. Germline V gene lookup returns CDR1 SGDLS and CDR2 YYNGEE. The CDR3 has 15 amino acids. CDR3 nucleotides: TGTGCCAGCAGCCCCGAGGACAGGGGTGTTTCACCCCTCCACTTT. Its protein product is CASSPEDRGVSPLHF.

The V call is TRBV5-4, the J call TRBJ1-1; TRBD1 matches 7 bases. The CDR3 is 16 amino acids. The V gene's germline CDR1 is SGHNT and CDR2 YYREEE (reference sequence). The trim removed 2 bases at V and 2 bases at J, leaving 9 bases unmatched. The CDR3 reads CASSFHTGTVNTEAFF. The CDR3 nucleotides read TGTGCCAGCAGCTTCCACACCGGGACAGTAAACACTGAAGCTTTCTTT. The complete variable domain, with remaining parts taken from reference TRBV5-4 and TRBJ1-1, reads ETGVTQSPTHLIKTRGQQVTLRCSSQSGHNTVSWYQQALGQGPQFIFQYYREEENGRGNFPPRFSGLQFPNYSSELNVNALELDDSALYLCASSFHTGTVNTEAFFGQGTRLTVV.

A single count supports this clone. CDR3 amino acids: CASSAGAVGNEQFF. The CDR3 nucleotides read TGTGCCAGCAGTGCAGGGGCAGTGGGCAATGAGCAGTTCTTC. V usage is TRBV2 and J usage is TRBJ2-1, with D tentatively TRBD1 (6 bases). The CDR3 spans 14 residues. V was clipped by 4 bases and J by 6 bases, with 13 bases between them. Germline V gene data show CDR1 as SNHLY and CDR2 as FYNNEI.

V and J are TRBV28 and TRBJ1-3; D unclear. V lost 3 bases to trimming and J lost 2 bases, with 8 bases between them. The CDR3 is made up of 14 amino acids. Per the germline V gene, CDR1 is MDHEN and CDR2 is SYDVKM. The CDR3 reads CASSFGGPGNTIYF. CDR3 coding DNA: TGTGCCAGCAGTTTTGGAGGGCCTGGAAACACCATATATTTT. Combining the CDR3 with reference TRBV28 and TRBJ1-3 gives the whole variable domain DVKVTQSSRYLVKRTGEKVFLECVQDMDHENMFWYRQDPGLGLRLIYFSYDVKMKEKGDIPEGYSVSREKKERFSLILESASTNQTSMYLCASSFGGPGNTIYFGEGSWLTVV.

V is TRBV27 and J is TRBJ2-3; tentatively, D is TRBD2 (5 bases). V was cut by 7 bases and J by 2 bases, with 13 bases left in between. This CDR3 is 14 amino acids long. Per germline, CDR1 MNHEY and CDR2 SMNVEV (reference sequence). In DNA form, the CDR3 reads TGTGCCAGCAACCCAGCGGTAAACACAGATACGCAGTATTTT. Its translation is CASNPAVNTDTQYF.

The chain recombines TRBV30 with TRBJ2-6, with TRBD1 as a possible D gene (6 bases). Trimming took off 3 bases at V and 2 bases at J, with 8 bases between the two ends. CDR1 GTSNPN and CDR2 SVGIG come from the germline V gene (reference sequence). The CDR3 runs 14 residues. Here the CDR3 reads CAWSNRAGANVLTF. CDR3 DNA sequence: TGTGCCTGGAGCAACAGGGCTGGGGCCAACGTCCTGACTTTC.

The rearrangement links TRBV12-3 or TRBV12-4 to TRBJ1-4; tentative D call: TRBD1 (5 bases). Trimming took 3 bases from V and 8 from J, leaving 10 bases between them. This CDR3 contains 13 residues. The chain's CDR3 is CASSFGGREKLFF. The CDR3 DNA reads TGTGCCAGCAGTTTCGGGGGGAGGGAAAAACTGTTTTTT.

V and J are TRBV6-5 and TRBJ2-7; 9 positions match TRBD1. Germline loops: CDR1 MNHEY, CDR2 SVGAGI. Trimming took 6 bases from V and 3 from J; bases not matched to a gene: 6. This CDR3 contains 14 residues. For the CDR3, the DNA is TGTGCCAGCAGGAGGACAGGGGAGGGCTACGAGCAGTACGTC. Translated: CASRRTGEGYEQYV.

CDR3 residues: CASSPSQSSYEQYV. The CDR3 DNA sequence: TGTGCCAGCTCACCTAGCCAGAGCTCCTACGAGCAGTACGTC. The rearrangement links TRBV18 to TRBJ2-7; D remains unclear. Germline assignment: CDR1 KGHSH and CDR2 LQKENI. Trimming pared 3 bases from V and 0 bases from J, leaving 9 bases between. The CDR3 length is 14 residues.

V gene TRBV7-8 combines with J gene TRBJ1-2; tentatively, D is TRBD1 (6 bases). Germline values: CDR1 SGHVS, CDR2 FQNEAQ. This CDR3 contains 14 residues. The V end was cut by 2 bases, the J end by 8 bases, with 15 bases between. The chain's CDR3 is CASSLRTEDEGYTF. CDR3 in DNA: TGTGCCAGCAGCTTAAGGACAGAGGACGAAGGCTACACCTTC.

The chain couples TRBV5-1 to TRBJ2-6, with a possible D match to TRBD1 (5 bases). The CDR3 sequence is 16 residues long. CDR1 is SGHRS, CDR2 YFSETQ, per germline. The V end was cut by 1 base, the J end by 0 bases, with 8 bases between. CDR3 sequence reads: CASSLPDSSGANVLTF. In nucleotides, the CDR3 is TGCGCCAGCAGCTTGCCTGACAGCTCTGGGGCCAACGTCCTGACTTTC. The variable domain in full, with the rest retrieved from reference TRBV5-1 and TRBJ2-6, is KAGVTQTPRYLIKTRGQQVTLSCSPISGHRSVSWYQQTPGQGLQFLFEYFSETQRNKGNFPGRFSGRQFSNSRSEMNVSTLELGDSALYLCASSLPDSSGANVLTFGAGSRLTVL.

This chain connects TRBV20-1 to TRBJ1-6; D might be TRBD1 (5 bases). The germline V and J ends were trimmed by 3 bases and 0 bases, with 15 bases remaining between them. The CDR3 runs to 17 residues. The germline V gene has CDR1 DFQATT and CDR2 SNEGSKA (reference sequence). CDR3 amino acids: CSASWAGMSSYNSPLHF. The DNA of the CDR3 is TGCAGTGCTAGTTGGGCAGGGATGAGCTCCTATAATTCACCCCTCCACTTT.

The chain joins TRBV3-1 (or the pseudogene TRBV3-2) to TRBJ1-4, with D maybe TRBD1 (5 bases). CDR1 is LGHDT and CDR2 is YNNKEL in the germline V gene (reference sequence). This CDR3 is 14 amino acids long. Deletions cut 4 bases from V and 5 bases from J, with 11 bases between. The CDR3 reads CASSPGVPNEKLFF. CDR3 sequence (DNA): TGTGCCAGCAGCCCGGGGGTGCCCAATGAAAAACTGTTTTTT.

The chain employs TRBV4-2 and TRBJ1-1, with D unresolved. Trimming took off 0 bases at V and 7 bases at J, with 6 bases between the two ends. CDR3 length: 12 residues. The V gene's germline CDR1 is LGHNA and CDR2 YNFKEQ. CDR3 in DNA: TGTGCCAGCAGCCAAGATGCAGTTGAAGCTTTCTTT. Translated: CASSQDAVEAFF.

This rearrangement joins TRBV28 to TRBJ2-1; D remains ambiguous. The V end was cut by 6 bases, the J end by 0 bases, with 12 bases between. The CDR3 totals 15 residues. From germline, CDR1 is MDHEN and CDR2 SYDVKM. The DNA for the CDR3 is TGTGCCAGCAGCCCCCCGTTGAGCTCCTACAATGAGCAGTTCTTC. Encoded protein: CASSPPLSSYNEQFF. Drawing the rest from reference TRBV28 and TRBJ2-1, the complete variable domain is DVKVTQSSRYLVKRTGEKVFLECVQDMDHENMFWYRQDPGLGLRLIYFSYDVKMKEKGDIPEGYSVSREKKERFSLILESASTNQTSMYLCASSPPLSSYNEQFFGPGTRLTVL.

This sequence joins TRBV11-3 and TRBJ2-1, with 9 bases identical to TRBD2. The ends lost 5 bases at V and 2 bases at J; junction bases unmatched: 4. The V gene's germline CDR1 is SGHNT and CDR2 YENEEA. This CDR3 is built from 15 residues. The CDR3 here is CASSASGGPYNEQFF. For the CDR3, the DNA is TGTGCCAGCAGCGCCAGCGGGGGGCCCTACAATGAGCAGTTCTTC.

The chain's CDR3 is CASSPHRGSVTEAFF. CDR3 coding DNA: TGTGCCAGCAGTCCCCACAGGGGGTCGGTGACTGAAGCTTTCTTT. This sequence joins TRBV6-5 and TRBJ1-1; the match to TRBD1 covers 8 bases. CDR3 length: 15 residues. CDR1 is MNHEY, CDR2 SVGAGI, per germline. The ends lost 5 bases at V and 5 bases at J; junction bases unmatched: 10.

This clone occurred once. The rearrangement uses TRBV6-5 and TRBJ1-1, with D hard to call. The CDR3 has 12 amino acids. Germline-derived CDR1 and CDR2 are MNHEY and SVGAGI. V was shortened by 5 bases and J by 5 bases, with 9 bases between the two germline ends. This chain's CDR3 is CASSITRTEAFF. The CDR3 nucleotides read TGTGCCAGCAGTATAACGAGGACTGAAGCTTTCTTT.

V is TRBV6-2 or TRBV6-3 and J is TRBJ2-3, with 9 positions matching TRBD1. Trimming cost V 2 bases and J 2 bases; bases outside gene matches: 8. Germline CDR1 is MNHEY and CDR2 is SVGEGT. The CDR3 consists of 17 residues. In DNA, the CDR3 is TGTGCCAGCAGTTACGAGACAGGGGGAGGTATCACAGATACGCAGTATTTT. It codes for CASSYETGGGITDTQYF.

The chain employs TRBV5-5 and TRBJ1-5; D perhaps matches TRBD1 (5 bases). This CDR3 has 14 residues. Between the trimmed V and J ends, which lost 4 bases and 2 bases, there was a span of 10 bases. Germline CDR1 is SGHKS and CDR2 is YYEKEE (reference sequence). The CDR3 loop reads CASSQGWGNQPQHF. The DNA of the CDR3 is TGTGCCAGCAGCCAGGGCTGGGGCAATCAGCCCCAGCATTTT. Using reference TRBV5-5 and TRBJ1-5 for the parts outside the CDR3, the full variable domain is DAGVTQSPTHLIKTRGQQVTLRCSPISGHKSVSWYQQVLGQGPQFIFQYYEKEERGRGNFPDRFSARQFPNYSSELNVNALLLGDSALYLCASSQGWGNQPQHFGDGTRLSIL.

The table lists this clone with a count of one. The rearrangement joins TRBV5-1 to TRBJ1-6; weak D call: TRBD1 (5 bases). Germline assignment: CDR1 SGHRS and CDR2 YFSETQ. Trimming took off 2 bases at V and 8 bases at J, with 14 bases between the two ends. This CDR3 has 15 residues. The CDR3 nucleotides are TGCGCCAGCAGCTTCAATGGCGGGGGGGATTCACCCCTCCACTTT. It is translated as CASSFNGGGDSPLHF.

The rearrangement joins TRBV7-2 to TRBJ1-4, with a possible D match to TRBD1 (5 bases). Germline CDR1 and CDR2: SGHTA and FQGNSA. The CDR3 has 14 residues. Trimming stripped 4 bases from V and 3 bases from J, with 9 bases between. The CDR3 region is CASSSGYSNEKLFF. CDR3 DNA sequence: TGTGCCAGCAGCTCAGGGTACTCTAATGAAAAACTGTTTTTT.

The rearrangement uses TRBV27 and TRBJ1-1; TRBD1 matches 8 bases. The ends lost 0 bases at V and 5 bases at J; junction bases unmatched: 8. This CDR3 comprises 16 residues. Germline-derived CDR1 and CDR2 are MNHEY and SMNVEV (reference sequence). CDR3 bases: TGTGCCAGCAGTTTATCGCGCCAGGGGGCCCGGACTGAAGCTTTCTTT. Translating gives CASSLSRQGARTEAFF.